The 30 T cell receptor beta chains listed next were all sequenced from one sample in a study of blood T cell repertoires in COVID-19. Libraries were prepared by immunoSEQ multiplex PCR; TCRdb keeps only in-frame clonotypes and omits some of them. The table lists approximately 250,000 clones, about 89% of them singletons, with around 1.7% in the top ten. Sequencing was carried out using peripheral blood. The receptors shown here come from a woman aged 60-75 years who had recovered from COVID-19.

The V and J genes are TRBV5-1 and TRBJ2-7; weak D call: TRBD1 (5 bases). V was cut by 3 bases and J by 2 bases, with 9 bases left in between. This CDR3 comprises 13 residues. CDR1 is SGHRS, CDR2 YFSETQ, per germline. This chain's CDR3 is CASSSMTAYEQYF. CDR3 sequence (DNA): TGCGCCAGCAGCTCCATGACAGCCTACGAGCAGTACTTC. The full variable domain, rest sourced from reference TRBV5-1 and TRBJ2-7, is KAGVTQTPRYLIKTRGQQVTLSCSPISGHRSVSWYQQTPGQGLQFLFEYFSETQRNKGNFPGRFSGRQFSNSRSEMNVSTLELGDSALYLCASSSMTAYEQYFGPGTRLTVT.

V and J are TRBV19 and TRBJ1-5; 9 bases line up with TRBD1. The J segment lost 7 bases and the V segment lost 4 bases, leaving 11 bases of the junction unmatched. Germline CDR1 is LNHDA and CDR2 is SQIVND (reference sequence). The CDR3 loop spans 16 amino acids. The CDR3 loop is CASSKPADRGSQPQHF. The CDR3 DNA sequence: TGTGCCAGTAGTAAACCTGCGGACAGGGGAAGCCAGCCCCAGCATTTT.

The J gene is TRBJ1-1, the V gene TRBV7-2; D uncertain. The CDR3 covers 14 residues. Germline-derived CDR1 and CDR2 are SGHTA and FQGNSA. V lost 2 bases and J lost 4, with 11 bases in between. The CDR3, as DNA: TGTGCCAGCAGCTTAAAGTTTAGCGGCACTGAAGCTTTCTTT. Its translation: CASSLKFSGTEAFF.

The rearrangement joins TRBV19 to TRBJ2-7; 8 bases line up with TRBD1. Germline V gene lookup returns CDR1 LNHDA and CDR2 SQIVND (reference sequence). This CDR3 is 14 amino acids long. V lost 3 bases to trimming and J lost 3 bases; unmatched junction nucleotides: 4. In DNA, the CDR3 is TGTGCCAGTAGTATTGGGGACAGGTTCTACGAGCAGTACTTC. Translation gives CASSIGDRFYEQYF. The complete variable domain, with remaining parts taken from reference TRBV19 and TRBJ2-7, reads DGGITQSPKYLFRKEGQNVTLSCEQNLNHDAMYWYRQDPGQGLRLIYYSQIVNDFQKGDIAEGYSVSREKKESFPLTVTSAQKNPTAFYLCASSIGDRFYEQYFGPGTRLTVT.

The chain links TRBV7-2 to TRBJ1-2; 10 nucleotides agree with TRBD1. This CDR3 spans 15 amino acids. Per germline, CDR1 SGHTA and CDR2 FQGNSA. The J segment lost 5 bases and the V segment lost 0 bases, leaving 3 bases of the junction unmatched. In DNA form, the CDR3 reads TGTGCCAGCAGCTTAGCGGCGGGACAGGGGTATGGCTACACCTTC. Residues: CASSLAAGQGYGYTF.

V usage is TRBV5-1 and J usage is TRBJ2-7; TRBD2 matches at 8 bases. This CDR3 has 16 residues. The V gene's germline CDR1 is SGHRS and CDR2 YFSETQ. V lost 2 bases and J lost 3; bases outside the gene matches: 10. CDR3 loop: CASSLNGGAAFYEQYF. The CDR3 coding sequence is TGCGCCAGCAGCTTAAACGGGGGGGCCGCGTTCTACGAGCAGTACTTC.

This clone is a singleton in its sample. The chain is built from TRBV28 and TRBJ1-4; D unresolved. Germline loops: CDR1 MDHEN, CDR2 SYDVKM. This CDR3 has 16 residues. Trimming cost V 2 bases and J 3 bases, with 13 bases left between them. The CDR3 DNA reads as TGTGCCAGCAGTTTACTAACACAGTGGGCTAATGAAAAACTGTTTTTT. It encodes CASSLLTQWANEKLFF.

The V call is TRBV7-3, the J call TRBJ2-5; 8 nucleotides agree with TRBD2. Germline CDR1 reads SGHTA; CDR2 reads FQGTGA. With 1 base clipped from V and 3 bases from J, the junction kept 4 bases outside the gene matches. This CDR3 spans 15 amino acids. CDR3 protein: CASSLKRGGEETQYF. The CDR3 DNA reads as TGTGCCAGCAGCTTAAAACGGGGGGGCGAAGAGACCCAGTACTTC.

The J gene is TRBJ2-1, the V gene TRBV24-1; 10 bases are a match to TRBD1. Per germline, CDR1 KGHDR and CDR2 SFDVKD. CDR3 length: 15 residues. Unmatched junction bases numbered 7, after V lost 3 bases and J lost 9 bases. In nucleotides, the CDR3 is TGTGCCACCAGTGATCGGGACAGGGGAGGCGGTGAGCAGTTCTTC. Protein product: CATSDRDRGGGEQFF.

J is TRBJ2-5 and V is TRBV5-1, with 7 bases aligning to TRBD1. After removal of 1 base from V and 3 bases from J, the junction contained 6 bases not matched to a gene. The germline gives CDR1 SGHRS, CDR2 YFSETQ. The CDR3 sequence is 15 residues long. The CDR3 region has the DNA TGCGCCAGCAGCTTGACAGGGACAGCCGAAGAGACCCAGTACTTC. Translation: CASSLTGTAEETQYF.

CDR3 nucleotides: TGTGCCAGCTCACTGGCACAGGGGACCAAAAACATTCAGTACTTC. It specifies CASSLAQGTKNIQYF. The genes are TRBV18 and TRBJ2-4, with TRBD1 matching over 7 bases. The CDR3 runs to 15 residues. V shed 4 bases and J 2 bases; nucleotides not matched to a gene: 5. Per germline, CDR1 KGHSH and CDR2 LQKENI.

The chain uses TRBV2 and TRBJ2-2; 7 bases line up with TRBD1. The CDR3 consists of 14 residues. Germline V gene lookup returns CDR1 SNHLY and CDR2 FYNNEI. V lost 6 bases, J lost 6 bases, and 7 bases stayed unmatched. The CDR3: CASRGNRGSGELFF. The CDR3 bases are TGTGCCAGCAGGGGGAACAGGGGTTCCGGGGAGCTGTTTTTT.

The chain uses TRBV5-1 and TRBJ1-2; no firm D call. The CDR3 has 13 amino acids. V lost 4 bases to trimming and J lost 4 bases, with 11 bases between them. The germline gives CDR1 SGHRS, CDR2 YFSETQ. CDR3 amino acids: CASSVTPSYGYTF. The DNA of the CDR3 is TGCGCCAGCAGCGTGACACCTTCCTATGGCTACACCTTC.

The V gene is TRBV6-2 or TRBV6-3, the J gene TRBJ1-2, with D possibly TRBD1 on 5 matching bases. Germline CDR1 MNHEY, CDR2 SVGEGT. The CDR3 contains 17 residues. Deletions cut 0 bases from V and 7 bases from J, with 21 bases between. This CDR3 is CASSYSISGTGAGGYTF. CDR3 nucleotide sequence: TGTGCCAGCAGTTACTCGATTAGTGGGACGGGAGCCGGTGGCTACACCTTC.

The V call is TRBV4-3, the J call TRBJ1-1, with a tentative D call TRBD1 (5 bases). CDR1 is LGHNA and CDR2 is YSLEER in the germline V gene. The CDR3 loop spans 14 amino acids. V dropped 3 bases and J dropped 4 bases, with 12 bases sitting between them. Written as DNA, the CDR3 is TGCGCCAGCAGCCAGCCCGGGAGGGGCACTGAAGCTTTCTTT. Its translation is CASSQPGRGTEAFF.

In its sample, this clone was seen many times. The chain links TRBV10-3 to TRBJ2-2; perhaps TRBD1 as D (5 bases). The CDR3 has 13 residues. Germline CDR1 is ENHRY and CDR2 is SYGVKD. V shed 3 bases and J shed 6 bases, with 8 bases lying between them. The CDR3: CAISEVGPGELFF. In nucleotides, the CDR3 is TGTGCCATCAGTGAAGTGGGGCCCGGGGAGCTGTTTTTT.

The chain combines TRBV27 with TRBJ1-4; 9 bases line up with TRBD1. Looked up from germline, CDR1 is MNHEY and CDR2 is SMNVEV (reference sequence). The CDR3 runs 15 residues. V lost 5 bases, J lost 5 bases, and 6 bases stayed unmatched. The CDR3 reads CASSPGDRENEKLFF. CDR3 nucleotide sequence: TGTGCCAGCAGTCCAGGGGACAGGGAAAATGAAAAACTGTTTTTT.

J is TRBJ2-1 and V is TRBV6-6, with 13 bases identical to TRBD2. The junction had 4 bases not matched to a gene; V was cut back by 4 bases and J by 7 bases. The CDR3 runs to 15 residues. Germline CDR1 reads MNHNY; CDR2 reads SVGAGI (reference sequence). This CDR3 is CASSFGTSGANEQFF. CDR3 nucleotides: TGTGCCAGCAGTTTCGGGACTAGCGGGGCTAATGAGCAGTTCTTC.

The chain has TRBV28 and TRBJ2-7; weak D call: TRBD2 (5 bases). V was clipped by 7 bases and J by 4 bases, with 14 bases between them. CDR1 and CDR2 (germline): MDHEN, SYDVKM. The CDR3 runs to 13 residues. The CDR3 spells CASTQLVAYEQYF. The CDR3 coding sequence is TGTGCCAGCACCCAACTAGTCGCATACGAGCAGTACTTC.

The rearrangement links TRBV13 to TRBJ1-2, with D unclear. The CDR3 runs to 15 residues. Trimming left V 0 bases short and J 9 bases short, with 17 bases between. CDR1 PRHDT and CDR2 FYEKMQ come from the germline V gene (reference sequence). The CDR3 spells CASSLGLARLLSYTF. The CDR3 nucleotides are TGTGCCAGCAGCTTAGGCCTAGCCAGGCTTTTAAGCTACACCTTC.

The V gene is TRBV7-9, the J gene TRBJ2-1; D unresolved. With 1 base removed from V and 12 bases from J, the gap between germline ends came to 13 bases. CDR3 size: 13 residues. Germline V gene lookup returns CDR1 SEHNR and CDR2 FQNEAQ (reference sequence). Here the CDR3 reads CASSLGVQSRQFF. CDR3 bases: TGTGCCAGCAGCTTAGGAGTACAGTCCCGGCAGTTCTTC. Variable domain in full (rest from reference TRBV7-9 and TRBJ2-1): DTGVSQNPRHKITKRGQNVTFRCDPISEHNRLYWYRQTLGQGPEFLTYFQNEAQLEKSRLLSDRFSAERPKGSFSTLEIQRTEQGDSAMYLCASSLGVQSRQFFGPGTRLTVL.

This clone was observed once. The genes are TRBV7-9 and TRBJ2-5; D is undetermined. The germline gives CDR1 SEHNR, CDR2 FQNEAQ (reference sequence). Trimming removed 5 bases from V and 2 bases from J, with 9 bases in between. The CDR3 sequence is 13 residues long. The CDR3 nucleotides read TGTGCCAGCAGCCCCAGGCCTCAAGAGACCCAGTACTTC. Encoded protein: CASSPRPQETQYF.

This clone has a handful of counts. One junction end disagrees with the germline gene, perhaps due to a read error. V gene TRBV7-7 combines with J gene TRBJ1-3; no clear D gene. In germline, CDR1 is SSHAT, CDR2 FNYEAQ (reference sequence). The CDR3 consists of 15 residues. CDR3 bases: TGTGCTAGCAGCTTAGCGGCGGATGCTGGAAACACCATATATTTT. Translated, it gives CASSLAADAGNTIYF.

The V gene is TRBV7-2, the J gene TRBJ2-5; unclear D gene. Trimming shortened V by 1 base and J by 1 base, and 19 bases separated the two germline ends. Looked up from germline, CDR1 is SGHTA and CDR2 is FQGNSA. This CDR3 comprises 18 residues. CDR3 loop: CASSLVLTPAIFQETQYF. CDR3 sequence (DNA): TGTGCCAGCAGCTTAGTCCTCACGCCCGCTATCTTCCAAGAGACCCAGTACTTC. The full variable domain, in which reference TRBV7-2 and TRBJ2-5 provide the parts outside the CDR3, is GAGVSQSPSNKVTEKGKDVELRCDPISGHTALYWYRQSLGQGLEFLIYFQGNSAPDKSGLPSDRFSAERTGGSVSTLTIQRTQQEDSAVYLCASSLVLTPAIFQETQYFGPGTRLLVL.

This clone has a handful of counts. The chain recombines TRBV11-3 with TRBJ2-3; D might be TRBD2 (5 bases). CDR1 is SGHNT, CDR2 YENEEA, per germline. This CDR3 is 14 amino acids long. The V gene lost 5 bases and the J gene lost 4 bases, with 13 bases spanning the gap. The CDR3 nucleotides are TGTGCCAGCAGCCAAGGACTTGCTTCAGATACGCAGTATTTT. This encodes CASSQGLASDTQYF.

This sequence joins TRBV27 and TRBJ1-2; possible D gene TRBD1, 6 bases. Germline-derived CDR1 and CDR2 are MNHEY and SMNVEV (reference sequence). The germline V and J ends were trimmed by 5 bases and 2 bases, with 12 bases remaining between them. CDR3 length equals 14 residues. In nucleotides, the CDR3 is TGTGCCAGCAGTCCTAGGACAGCAAACTATGGCTACACCTTC. It is translated as CASSPRTANYGYTF.

CDR3 residues: CASSLRTGQGGSPLHF. CDR3 bases: TGTGCCAGCAGCCTCCGGACGGGACAGGGTGGATCACCCCTCCACTTT. This chain uses TRBV7-3 with TRBJ1-6; 9 bases match TRBD1. This CDR3 region has 16 residues. Trimming cost V 5 bases and J 10 bases; bases outside gene matches: 12. The germline CDR1 and CDR2 sequences are SGHTA and FQGTGA.

The chain employs TRBV2 and TRBJ2-7; 8 bases are shared with TRBD1. CDR1 is SNHLY and CDR2 is FYNNEI in the germline V gene. The length of the CDR3 is 15 residues. Germline trimming cut 6 bases from V and 0 bases from J; bases unmatched to any gene: 7. CDR3 protein: CASSPDRASSYEQYF. The CDR3 DNA sequence: TGTGCCAGCAGCCCGGACAGGGCCAGCTCCTACGAGCAGTACTTC.

This sequence joins TRBV7-9 and TRBJ1-5; TRBD1 aligns across 7 bases. V was pared by 1 base and J by 3 bases, with 9 bases of the junction left unmatched. The CDR3 runs to 17 residues. Germline V CDR1 and CDR2: SEHNR, FQNEAQ (reference sequence). CDR3 sequence reads: CASSLVSGTDNNQPQHF. The CDR3 DNA follows: TGTGCCAGCAGCTTAGTATCGGGGACAGATAACAATCAGCCCCAGCATTTT.

The rearrangement uses TRBV5-1 and TRBJ1-2, with 8 positions matching TRBD1. V trimming: 4 bases; J trimming: 4 bases; junction bases outside the gene matches: 9. Germline CDR1 is SGHRS and CDR2 is YFSETQ. The length of the CDR3 is 15 residues. The CDR3 bases are TGCGCCAGCAGCCTCGGGACAGGCATTGGCTATGGCTACACCTTC. This encodes CASSLGTGIGYGYTF.